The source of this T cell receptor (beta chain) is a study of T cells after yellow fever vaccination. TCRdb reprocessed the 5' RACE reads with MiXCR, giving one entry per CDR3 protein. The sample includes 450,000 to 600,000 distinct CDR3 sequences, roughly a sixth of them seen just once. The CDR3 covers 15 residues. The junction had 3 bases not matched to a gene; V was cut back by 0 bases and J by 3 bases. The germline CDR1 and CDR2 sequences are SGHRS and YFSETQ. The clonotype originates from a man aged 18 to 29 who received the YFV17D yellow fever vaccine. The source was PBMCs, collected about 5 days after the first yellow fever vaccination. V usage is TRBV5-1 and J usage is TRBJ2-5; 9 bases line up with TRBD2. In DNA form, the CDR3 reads TGCGCCAGCAGCTTGGGACTAGCGGACGAAGAGACCCAGTACTTC. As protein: CASSLGLADEETQYF.